A selection of T cell receptor beta chains follows, all from one sample in a study. TCRdb fed the RT-PCR reads into MiXCR, producing one record per CDR3 protein. Found here are 550,000 to 750,000 distinct CDR3 sequences, more than 13% of them singletons; the top ten hold around 3.3%. Material for sequencing was memory CD4+ T cells from blood. The receptors originated from a female donor in good health, serving as a healthy control. Each CDR3 is given with its conserved first and last residue. The order of the fields is V gene, clone size, CDR3 length, J gene, CDR3 protein. A row's size may be missing; if present it is once, few, many or a size class.

>TRBV7-2|few|13|TRBJ2-7
CASSNGRAYEQYF
>TRBV7-3|few|14|TRBJ2-3
CASSFGQATDTQYF
>TRBV20-1|many|12|TRBJ2-7
CSATLRGYEQYF
>TRBV19|NA|13|TRBJ2-2
CASPRQNTGELFF
>TRBV2|NA|13|TRBJ2-5
CASGPGTGETQYF
>TRBV27|NA|16|TRBJ2-1
CASSSLASRGLNEQFF
>TRBV28|many|15|TRBJ1-2
CASSEGGQGPLSYTF
>TRBV6-5|many|16|TRBJ1-3
CASSSTPGFSGNTIYF
>TRBV5-1|NA|16|TRBJ2-1
CASSLSAGGFYNEQFF
>TRBV12-3/TRBV12-4|NA|18|TRBJ1-2
CASSLVQGLLGANYGYTF
>TRBV5-1|few|16|TRBJ1-3
CASSFGVTGSGNTIYF
>TRBV6-2/TRBV6-3|many|13|TRBJ2-1
CASNSGRGSEQFF
>TRBV28|NA|14|TRBJ2-3
CASSSGHSPDTQYF
>TRBV7-9|few|15|TRBJ2-3
CASSLVRADTDTQYF
>TRBV7-2|NA|11|TRBJ2-4
CASSYSNIQYF
>TRBV7-2|NA|16|TRBJ1-2
CASANPQGEGPNGYTF
>TRBV18|many|17|TRBJ2-7
CASSPPGTSGSPGEQYF
>TRBV7-3|once|18|TRBJ1-2
CASSSQPRTGLSPGGYTF
>TRBV7-2|NA|13|TRBJ1-2
CASSFGGGRDYTF
>TRBV9|few|19|TRBJ2-6
CASSAKNPGQWQGANVLTF
>TRBV5-1|many|17|TRBJ2-1
CASSLEPSGLTYNEQFF
>TRBV4-3|NA|19|TRBJ2-1
CASSQDGGRGYLSRNEQFF
>TRBV24-1|few|16|TRBJ2-1
CATSDLQRDTYNEQFF
>TRBV6-5|few|14|TRBJ1-2
CASSFKTVGYGYTF
>TRBV6-1|NA|17|TRBJ2-1
CASSSSGTSGSYNEQFF
>TRBV5-5|NA|19|TRBJ1-2
CASSFSHIISDRANYGYTF
>TRBV10-2|few|13|TRBJ1-2
CASSEPGGHGYTF
>TRBV6-2/TRBV6-3|few|14|TRBJ2-5
CASSSRRGQETQYF
>TRBV6-1|NA|17|TRBJ2-7
CASSDPFGQVREYEQYF
>TRBV12-3/TRBV12-4|NA|14|TRBJ1-3
CASSRGTSGNTIYF
>TRBV11-3|few|16|TRBJ2-6
CASSPGTGFGANVLTF
>TRBV29-1|NA|12|TRBJ1-2
CSVERFEGGYTF
>TRBV3-1|NA|14|TRBJ1-2
CASSPRQGHYGYTF
>TRBV29-1|many|10|TRBJ2-5
CSVGNEDQYF
>TRBV9|NA|12|TRBJ1-1
CASSHRGGEAFF
>TRBV11-2|many|15|TRBJ2-4
CASSRGAGEKNIQYF
>TRBV18|NA|16|TRBJ2-3
CASSPPLNSRTDTQYF
>TRBV20-1|few|15|TRBJ1-2
CSARGGDGAHYGYTF
>TRBV5-1|NA|15|TRBJ1-5
CASSSQPDRNQPQHF
>TRBV29-1|NA|16|TRBJ1-3
CSVELGGSPSGNTIYF
>TRBV3-1|few|14|TRBJ1-6
CASSPANRNSPLHF
>TRBV7-9|few|16|TRBJ1-2
CASSLGGTGANYGYTF
>TRBV20-1|few|10|TRBJ1-2
CRAGSYGYTF
>TRBV20-1|few|15|TRBJ2-3
CSARDRTRGSDTQYF
>TRBV4-3|NA|15|TRBJ2-7
CASSQELAGIYEQYF
>TRBV24-1|many|16|TRBJ2-3
CATRLKDRGSTDTQYF
>TRBV6-2/TRBV6-3|NA|14|TRBJ1-1
CASAEFIGNTEAFF
>TRBV7-2|few|17|TRBJ2-1
CASSLGLAGGSYNEQFF
>TRBV7-3|few|15|TRBJ2-7
CASSLGGQGWDEQYF
>TRBV20-1|NA|15|TRBJ1-2
CSASSGQGAHYGYTF
>TRBV7-9|NA|15|TRBJ1-2
CASSPGGGSNYGYTF